This T cell receptor (beta chain) was captured in a study of T cell responses to AZD1222 COVID-19 vaccine. The study, taken as a whole, reports: Just 5 to 7 people given AZD1222 tested seropositive at baseline. Among the donors, most were white British and more were female, and clonal diversity was possibly underestimated. Spike-wide coverage was observed for vaccine-associated CD4 TCRs, with dominant responses at 160-218 and 743-854.

Of note for this clone: The antigen is not known.

Repertoires were generated with immunoSEQ multiplex PCR, while TCRdb's copy carries only in-frame clones and drops some. The sample lists 100,000 to 110,000 clones, about 89% seen once, with 4% to 5% in the top ten. V gave up 3 bases and J gave up 5 bases; unmatched junction bases: 7. The V gene's germline CDR1 is GTSNPN and CDR2 SVGIG (reference sequence). The CDR3 loop spans 14 amino acids. This chain uses TRBV30 with TRBJ2-1; 7 bases are a match to TRBD1. The TCR originated in an adult in good health. The specimen comprised peripheral blood, sampled on day 0 of MenACWY control vaccination. CDR3 loop: CAWRNRGIDNEQFF. The CDR3 DNA sequence: TGTGCCTGGAGAAACAGGGGTATCGACAATGAGCAGTTCTTC.